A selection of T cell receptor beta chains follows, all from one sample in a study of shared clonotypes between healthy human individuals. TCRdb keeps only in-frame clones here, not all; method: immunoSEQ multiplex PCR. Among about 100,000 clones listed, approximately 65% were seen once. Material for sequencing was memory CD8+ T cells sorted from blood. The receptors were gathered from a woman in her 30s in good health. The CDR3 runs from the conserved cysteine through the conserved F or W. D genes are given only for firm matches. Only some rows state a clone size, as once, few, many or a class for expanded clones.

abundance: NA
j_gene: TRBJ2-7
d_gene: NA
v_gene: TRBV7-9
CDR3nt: TGTGCCAGCAGCCATTCTCCGGGACAACTTAGATTCTACGAGCAGTACTTC
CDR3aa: CASSHSPGQLRFYEQYF

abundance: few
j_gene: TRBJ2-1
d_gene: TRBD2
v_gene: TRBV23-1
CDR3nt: TGCGCCAGCAGTCCCAAACTACTAGCGGACACTGGGTATTACAATGAGCAGTTCTTC
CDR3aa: CASSPKLLADTGYYNEQFF

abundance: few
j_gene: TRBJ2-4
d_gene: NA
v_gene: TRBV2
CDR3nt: TGTGCCAGCGCCAGCCGGGCAAACATTCAGTACTTC
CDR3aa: CASASRANIQYF

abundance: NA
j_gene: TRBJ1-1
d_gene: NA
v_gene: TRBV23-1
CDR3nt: TGCGCCAGCAGTCATGGGGGGGGCTCGGTGAACACTGAAGCTTTCTTT
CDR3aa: CASSHGGGSVNTEAFF

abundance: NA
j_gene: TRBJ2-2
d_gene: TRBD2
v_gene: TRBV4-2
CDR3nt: TGTGCCAGCAGCCCAGAGCGGGACCCGAACACCGGGGAGCTGTTTTTT
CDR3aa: CASSPERDPNTGELFF

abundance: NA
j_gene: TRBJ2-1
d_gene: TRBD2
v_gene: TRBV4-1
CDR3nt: TGCGCCAGCGGGAAGGGACTAGCGAGAGGGCCGTCCTACAATGAGCAGTTCTTC
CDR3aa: CASGKGLARGPSYNEQFF

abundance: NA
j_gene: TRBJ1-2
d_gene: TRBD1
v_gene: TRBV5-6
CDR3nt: TGTGCCAGCAGCTTTCAGGACAGGGGGCGCGGCTATGGCTACACCTTC
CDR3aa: CASSFQDRGRGYGYTF

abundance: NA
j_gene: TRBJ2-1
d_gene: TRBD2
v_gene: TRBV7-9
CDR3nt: TGTGCCAGCAGCCAGACTACAGCGGGAGCCAATGAGCAGTTCTTC
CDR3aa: CASSQTTAGANEQFF

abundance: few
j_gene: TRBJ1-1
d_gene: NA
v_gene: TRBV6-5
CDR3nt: TGTGCCAGCAGTTTAGCCCCCGCGGGGATGAACACTGAAGCTTTCTTT
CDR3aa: CASSLAPAGMNTEAFF

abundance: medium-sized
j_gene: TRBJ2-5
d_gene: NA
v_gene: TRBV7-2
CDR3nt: TGTGCCAGCAGCTCCAGAAGCGGCCTGGAGACCCAGTACTTC
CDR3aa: CASSSRSGLETQYF

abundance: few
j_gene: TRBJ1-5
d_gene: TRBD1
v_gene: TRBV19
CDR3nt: TGTGCCAGTAGTATCAGACAGGGGGCAGGTCAGCCCCAGCATTTT
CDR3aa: CASSIRQGAGQPQHF

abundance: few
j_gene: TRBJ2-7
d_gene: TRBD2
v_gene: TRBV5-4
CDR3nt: TGTGCCAGCAGCCAAGATCACGGGACTAGCGATGAGCAGTACTTC
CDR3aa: CASSQDHGTSDEQYF

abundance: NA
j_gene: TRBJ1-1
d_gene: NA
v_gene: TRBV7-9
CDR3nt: TGTGCCAGCAGCTCCTGGGGGGGCGATCGGTTGAACACTGAAGCTTTCTTT
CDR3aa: CASSSWGGDRLNTEAFF

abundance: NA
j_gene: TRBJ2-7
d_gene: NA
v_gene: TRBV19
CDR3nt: TGTGCCAGTAGGTCAGGGGTTGAGCAGTACTTC
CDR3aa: CASRSGVEQYF

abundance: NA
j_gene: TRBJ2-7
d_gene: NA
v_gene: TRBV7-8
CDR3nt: TGTGCCAGCAGCCCCGGGACGGCCACCTACGAGCAGTACTTC
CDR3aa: CASSPGTATYEQYF

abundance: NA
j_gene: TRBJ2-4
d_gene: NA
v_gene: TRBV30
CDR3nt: TGTGCCTGGAGTGTAGCCAGAAACATTCAGTACTTC
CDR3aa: CAWSVARNIQYF

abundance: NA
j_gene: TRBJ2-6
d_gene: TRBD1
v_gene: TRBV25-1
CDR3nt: TGTGCCTCACAGGGGGCGGATTACTCTGGGGCCAACGTCCTGACTTTC
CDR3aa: CASQGADYSGANVLTF